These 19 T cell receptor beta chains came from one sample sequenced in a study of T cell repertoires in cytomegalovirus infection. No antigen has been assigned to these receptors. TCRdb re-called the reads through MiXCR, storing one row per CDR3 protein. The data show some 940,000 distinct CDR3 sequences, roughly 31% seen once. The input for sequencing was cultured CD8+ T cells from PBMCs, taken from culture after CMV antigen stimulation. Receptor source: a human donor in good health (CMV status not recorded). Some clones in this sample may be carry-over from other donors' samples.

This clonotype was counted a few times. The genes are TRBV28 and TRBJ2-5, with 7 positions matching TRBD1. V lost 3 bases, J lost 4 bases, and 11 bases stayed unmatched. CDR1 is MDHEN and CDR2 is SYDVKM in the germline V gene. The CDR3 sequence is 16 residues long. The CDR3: CASSFIESTGIETQYF. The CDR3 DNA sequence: TGTGCCAGCAGTTTTATAGAATCGACAGGGATAGAGACCCAGTACTTC.

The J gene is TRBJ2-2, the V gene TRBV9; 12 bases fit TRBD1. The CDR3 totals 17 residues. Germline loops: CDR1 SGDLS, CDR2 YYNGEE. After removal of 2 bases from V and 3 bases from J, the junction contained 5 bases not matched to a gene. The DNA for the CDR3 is TGTGCCAGCAGCGTTCGGGACAGGGGGCCGCACACCGGGGAGCTGTTTTTT. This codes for CASSVRDRGPHTGELFF.

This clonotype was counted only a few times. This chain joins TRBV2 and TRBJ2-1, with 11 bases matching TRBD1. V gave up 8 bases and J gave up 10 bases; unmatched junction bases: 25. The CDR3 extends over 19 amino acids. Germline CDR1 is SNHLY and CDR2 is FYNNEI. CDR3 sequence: CASLPGTGGHGVVTMEQFF. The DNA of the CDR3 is TGTGCCAGCCTCCCGGGGACAGGGGGACACGGGGTGGTAACAATGGAGCAGTTCTTC.

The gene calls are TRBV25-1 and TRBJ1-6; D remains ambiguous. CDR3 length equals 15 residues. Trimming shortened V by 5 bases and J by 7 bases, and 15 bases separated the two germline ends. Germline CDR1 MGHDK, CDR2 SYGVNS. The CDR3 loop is CASSFGSELNSPLHF. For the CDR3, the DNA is TGTGCCAGCAGTTTCGGGAGTGAACTGAATTCACCCCTCCACTTT.

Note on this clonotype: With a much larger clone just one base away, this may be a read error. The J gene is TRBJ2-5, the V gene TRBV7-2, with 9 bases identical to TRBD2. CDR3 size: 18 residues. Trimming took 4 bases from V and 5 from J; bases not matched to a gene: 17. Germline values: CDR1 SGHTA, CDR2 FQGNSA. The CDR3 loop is CTSSSGTSRPSFGETQYF. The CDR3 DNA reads TGTACCAGCAGCTCCGGGACTAGCAGACCAAGCTTCGGCGAGACCCAGTACTTC.

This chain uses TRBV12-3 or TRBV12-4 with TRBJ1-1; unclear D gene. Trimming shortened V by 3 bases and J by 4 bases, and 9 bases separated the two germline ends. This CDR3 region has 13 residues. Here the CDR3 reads CASSFSTITEAFF. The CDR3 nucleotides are TGTGCCAGCAGTTTTAGCACGATCACTGAAGCTTTCTTT.

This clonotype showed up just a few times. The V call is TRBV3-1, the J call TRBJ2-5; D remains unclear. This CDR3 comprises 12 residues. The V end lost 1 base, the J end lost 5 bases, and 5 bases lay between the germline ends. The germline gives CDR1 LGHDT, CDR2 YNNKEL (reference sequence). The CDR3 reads CASSQARETQYF. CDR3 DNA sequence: TGTGCCAGCAGCCAAGCTCGGGAGACCCAGTACTTC.

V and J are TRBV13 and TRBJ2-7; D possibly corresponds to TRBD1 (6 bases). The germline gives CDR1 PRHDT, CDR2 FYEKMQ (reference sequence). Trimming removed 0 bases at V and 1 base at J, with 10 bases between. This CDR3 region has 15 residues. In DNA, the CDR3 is TGTGCCAGCAGCTTAGGGACAGGAACATCCTACGAGCAGTACTTC. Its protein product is CASSLGTGTSYEQYF.

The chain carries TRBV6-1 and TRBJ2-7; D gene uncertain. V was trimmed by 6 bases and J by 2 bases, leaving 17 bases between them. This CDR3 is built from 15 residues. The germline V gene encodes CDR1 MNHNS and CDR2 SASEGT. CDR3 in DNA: TGTGCCAGCAGCCAGATTACGCTAGTTACCTACGAGCAGTACTTC. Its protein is CASSQITLVTYEQYF.

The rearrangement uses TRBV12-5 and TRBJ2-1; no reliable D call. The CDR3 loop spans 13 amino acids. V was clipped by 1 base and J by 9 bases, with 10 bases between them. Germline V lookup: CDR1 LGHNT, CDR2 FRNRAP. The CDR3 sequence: CASGLALIGEQFF. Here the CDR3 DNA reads TGTGCTAGTGGTTTGGCCCTGATTGGTGAGCAGTTCTTC.

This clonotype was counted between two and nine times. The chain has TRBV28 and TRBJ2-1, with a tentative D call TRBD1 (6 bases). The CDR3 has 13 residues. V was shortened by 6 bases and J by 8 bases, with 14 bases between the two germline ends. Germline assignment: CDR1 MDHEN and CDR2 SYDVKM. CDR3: CASRRTVIDEQFF. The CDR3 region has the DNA TGTGCCAGCAGACGGACAGTGATCGATGAGCAGTTCTTC.

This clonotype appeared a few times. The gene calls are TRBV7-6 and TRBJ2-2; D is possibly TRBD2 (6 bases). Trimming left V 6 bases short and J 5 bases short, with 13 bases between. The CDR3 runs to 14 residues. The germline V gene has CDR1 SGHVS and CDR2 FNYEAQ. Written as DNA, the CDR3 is TGTGCCAGCAGTTACTGGACTAATACCGGGGAGCTGTTTTTT. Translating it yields CASSYWTNTGELFF.

CDR3 sequence reads: CASSYRSGKPLPETQYF. CDR3 DNA: TGCGCCAGCAGCTACCGCTCCGGGAAACCTCTCCCAGAGACCCAGTACTTC. This rearrangement joins TRBV5-1 to TRBJ2-5; possibly TRBD2 for D (5 bases). The CDR3 has 17 amino acids. Trimming took off 3 bases at V and 4 bases at J, with 22 bases between the two ends. CDR1 SGHRS and CDR2 YFSETQ come from the germline V gene. The full variable domain, completed using reference TRBV5-1 and TRBJ2-5, is KAGVTQTPRYLIKTRGQQVTLSCSPISGHRSVSWYQQTPGQGLQFLFEYFSETQRNKGNFPGRFSGRQFSNSRSEMNVSTLELGDSALYLCASSYRSGKPLPETQYFGPGTRLLVL.

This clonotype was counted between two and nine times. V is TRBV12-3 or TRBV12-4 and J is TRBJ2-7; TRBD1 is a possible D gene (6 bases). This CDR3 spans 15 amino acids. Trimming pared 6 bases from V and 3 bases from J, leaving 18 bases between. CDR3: CASSQGRPSIYEQYF. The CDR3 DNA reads TGTGCCAGCAGCCAGGGGCGGCCCAGTATCTACGAGCAGTACTTC.

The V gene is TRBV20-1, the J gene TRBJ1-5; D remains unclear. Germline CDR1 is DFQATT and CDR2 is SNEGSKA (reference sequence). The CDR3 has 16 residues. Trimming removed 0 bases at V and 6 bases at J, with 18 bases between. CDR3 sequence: CSARDYSAASGQPQHF. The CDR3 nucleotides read TGCAGTGCTAGAGATTACTCGGCAGCCTCGGGTCAGCCCCAGCATTTT.

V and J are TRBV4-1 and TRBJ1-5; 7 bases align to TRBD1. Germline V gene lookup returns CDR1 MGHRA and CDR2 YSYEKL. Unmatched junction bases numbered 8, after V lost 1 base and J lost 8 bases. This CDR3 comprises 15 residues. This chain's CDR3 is CASSQVEGGVKPQHF. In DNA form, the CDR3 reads TGCGCCAGCAGCCAAGTAGAAGGGGGCGTCAAGCCCCAGCATTTT.

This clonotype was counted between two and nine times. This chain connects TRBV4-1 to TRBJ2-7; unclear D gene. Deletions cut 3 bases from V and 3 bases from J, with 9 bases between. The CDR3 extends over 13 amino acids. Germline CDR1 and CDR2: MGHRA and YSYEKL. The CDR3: CASSQTPFYEQYF. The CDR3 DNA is TGCGCCAGCAGCCAGACACCTTTCTACGAGCAGTACTTC.

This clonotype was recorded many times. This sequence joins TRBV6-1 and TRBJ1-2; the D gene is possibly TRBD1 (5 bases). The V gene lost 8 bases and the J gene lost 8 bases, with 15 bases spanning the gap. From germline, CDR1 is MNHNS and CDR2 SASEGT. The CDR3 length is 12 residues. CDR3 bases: TGTGCCAGCTACAACCCTGGGGACGGCTACACCTTC. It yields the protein CASYNPGDGYTF.

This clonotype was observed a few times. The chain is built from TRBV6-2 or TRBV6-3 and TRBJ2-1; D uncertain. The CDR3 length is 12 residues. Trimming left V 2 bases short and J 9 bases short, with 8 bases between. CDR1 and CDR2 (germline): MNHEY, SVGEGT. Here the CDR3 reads CASSYNRAEQFF. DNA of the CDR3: TGTGCCAGCAGTTACAATAGGGCTGAGCAGTTCTTC.